A single sample is the source of the 22 T cell receptor beta chains below, sequenced in a study of blood T cell repertoires in COVID-19. Profiling relied on immunoSEQ multiplex PCR, and the TCRdb table lists in-frame clones only, not all of them. The sample holds roughly 300,000 clones, 75% to 95% seen once. Sequenced sample: peripheral blood. The source is a woman aged 25 to 45 with COVID-19, enrolled during active disease.

The chain employs TRBV7-8 and TRBJ2-7, with 7 bases identical to TRBD1. Losses at the gene ends were 5 bases for V and 0 bases for J; bases not matched to a gene: 10. The CDR3 is made up of 16 amino acids. Germline V gene sequence: CDR1 SGHVS, CDR2 FQNEAQ. The CDR3 nucleotides are TGTGCCAGCAGCACCGACAGGGAAAGAGGCTCCTACGAGCAGTACTTC. Its translation: CASSTDRERGSYEQYF.

This chain uses TRBV10-3 with TRBJ1-2; the match to TRBD1 covers 9 bases. CDR1 is ENHRY, CDR2 SYGVKD, per germline. This CDR3 contains 18 residues. J gave up 3 bases and V 1 base, and 12 bases lay outside the gene matches. DNA of the CDR3: TGTGCCATCAGTGAGTTCCCCGGGACAGGGACCGGGGACTATGGCTACACCTTC. This sequence encodes CAISEFPGTGTGDYGYTF.

This chain connects TRBV5-1 to TRBJ2-3, with a weak D call TRBD2 (6 bases). V lost 4 bases and J lost 1, with 13 bases in between. CDR1 is SGHRS, CDR2 YFSETQ, per germline. The CDR3 is 15 amino acids. The CDR3 reads CASSSLGGGTDTQYF. The CDR3 bases are TGCGCCAGCAGCAGCCTTGGCGGGGGCACAGATACGCAGTATTTT.

The chain recombines TRBV12-3 or TRBV12-4 with TRBJ1-2; D is unclear. Deletions cut 5 bases from V and 2 bases from J, with 3 bases between. This CDR3 has 11 residues. For the CDR3, the DNA is TGTGCCAGCAGTCCGAACTATGGCTACACCTTC. Translating gives CASSPNYGYTF.

The chain employs TRBV9 and TRBJ1-1, with 7 bases that match TRBD1. Germline values: CDR1 SGDLS, CDR2 YYNGEE. J was trimmed by 1 base and V by 4 bases; bases with no gene match: 7. The CDR3 totals 15 residues. CDR3 sequence: CASSPKGAENTEAFF. In nucleotides, the CDR3 is TGTGCCAGCAGCCCCAAGGGGGCAGAGAACACTGAAGCTTTCTTT.

The CDR3 DNA reads as TGTGCCAGCAGTTATTCCCATTCTGCGGATGGCTACACCTTC. This encodes CASSYSHSADGYTF. V gene TRBV6-2 or TRBV6-3 combines with J gene TRBJ1-2; no clear D. Looked up from germline, CDR1 is MNHEY and CDR2 is SVGEGT. The CDR3 extends over 14 amino acids. V shed 3 bases and J shed 6 bases, with 14 bases lying between them.

The gene calls are TRBV6-6 and TRBJ2-7; weak D call: TRBD2 (7 bases). With 5 bases removed from V and 7 bases from J, the gap between germline ends came to 24 bases. Germline assignment: CDR1 MNHNY and CDR2 SVGAGI (reference sequence). The CDR3 is made up of 16 amino acids. The CDR3 DNA follows: TGTGCCAGCAGTACCCAAGCGGGACAAGGATTGGGGGAGCAGTACTTC. Its translation: CASSTQAGQGLGEQYF.

This clone was detected once. The J gene is TRBJ1-6, the V gene TRBV30; the D is unclear. Per the germline V gene, CDR1 is GTSNPN and CDR2 is SVGIG (reference sequence). This CDR3 region has 15 residues. The CDR3 DNA is TGTGGATTTAGCGGGCCGGGCATAGATAATTCACCCCTCCACTTT. Its protein product is CGFSGPGIDNSPLHF.

DNA for the CDR3: TGTGCCTCTACCCCGGGACTAGCGGGAGTTGGTTCAGGCGAGCAGTACTTC. Its translation is CASTPGLAGVGSGEQYF. J is TRBJ2-7 and V is TRBV7-6, with 14 bases that match TRBD2. Germline CDR1 is SGHVS and CDR2 is FNYEAQ. The junction had 18 bases not matched to a gene; V was cut back by 11 bases and J by 6 bases. The CDR3 length is 17 residues. Full variable domain (missing parts from reference TRBV7-6 and TRBJ2-7): GAGVSQSPRYKVTKRGQDVALRCDPISGHVSLYWYRQALGQGPEFLTYFNYEAQQDKSGLPNDRFSAERPEGSISTLTIQRTEQRDSAMYRCASTPGLAGVGSGEQYFGPGTRLTVT.

This chain joins TRBV7-9 and TRBJ2-7, with 9 nucleotides matching TRBD2. Germline CDR1 SEHNR, CDR2 FQNEAQ (reference sequence). The CDR3 loop spans 16 amino acids. V dropped 5 bases and J dropped 4; count of bases not matched to a gene: 12. The CDR3 sequence: CASSITGTSFPYEQYF. For the CDR3, the DNA is TGTGCCAGCAGCATCACCGGGACTAGCTTCCCGTACGAGCAGTACTTC.

The chain couples TRBV27 to TRBJ2-5; D not resolved. Per germline, CDR1 MNHEY and CDR2 SMNVEV (reference sequence). This CDR3 has 13 residues. The V end was cut by 3 bases, the J end by 2 bases, with 7 bases between. The CDR3 DNA is TGTGCCAGCAGTTTCGGCGGTCAAGAGACCCAGTACTTC. Protein product: CASSFGGQETQYF.

This chain joins TRBV6-6 and TRBJ1-5, with 7 positions matching TRBD1. Germline CDR1 is MNHNY and CDR2 is SVGAGI (reference sequence). This CDR3 has 15 amino acids. V lost 6 bases to trimming and J lost 0 bases; unmatched junction nucleotides: 5. Here the CDR3 DNA reads TGTGCCAGCAGACGACAGGGTAATAGCAATCAGCCCCAGCATTTT. Translation gives CASRRQGNSNQPQHF.

V is TRBV30 and J is TRBJ1-5; 8 nucleotides match TRBD1. Germline V gene data show CDR1 as GTSNPN and CDR2 as SVGIG (reference sequence). Trimming at V came to 3 bases and at J to 6 bases, leaving 7 bases not matched to a gene. This CDR3 contains 14 residues. CDR3 loop: CAWSPDRASQPQHF. The CDR3 region has the DNA TGTGCCTGGAGCCCGGACAGGGCCAGTCAGCCCCAGCATTTT.

The chain joins TRBV28 to TRBJ1-1, with D maybe TRBD1 (5 bases). V lost 3 bases and J lost 3, with 11 bases in between. Per germline, CDR1 MDHEN and CDR2 SYDVKM. This CDR3 is built from 14 residues. The CDR3 bases are TGTGCCAGCAGTTTCTCAGGGTCGGACACTGAAGCTTTCTTT. It translates to CASSFSGSDTEAFF.

The gene calls are TRBV6-2 or TRBV6-3 and TRBJ2-1; 11 bases agree with TRBD2. This CDR3 is built from 16 residues. Trimming at V came to 2 bases and at J to 4 bases, leaving 4 bases not matched to a gene. Germline-derived CDR1 and CDR2 are MNHEY and SVGEGT. CDR3 residues: CASSYPPSGRYNEQFF. CDR3 coding DNA: TGTGCCAGCAGTTACCCCCCTAGCGGGAGGTACAATGAGCAGTTCTTC.

The CDR3 nucleotides are TGTGCCAGCAGCCAGGGACTAGCGGGAGTCTGGAATGAGCAGTTCTTC. Protein: CASSQGLAGVWNEQFF. The chain couples TRBV3-1 (or the pseudogene TRBV3-2) to TRBJ2-1; 14 positions match TRBD2. The CDR3 has 16 amino acids. With V trimmed by 3 bases and J by 7 bases, 5 bases remained unmatched. Germline-derived CDR1 and CDR2 are LGHDT and YNNKEL (reference sequence).

This clone has only one observation. This sequence joins TRBV3-1 (or the pseudogene TRBV3-2) and TRBJ1-1; D gene unclear. Looked up from germline, CDR1 is LGHDT and CDR2 is YNNKEL (reference sequence). The CDR3 runs 13 residues. V lost 1 base, J lost 1 base, and 4 bases lay in between. CDR3 region: CASSQVANTEAFF. The CDR3 nucleotides are TGTGCCAGCAGCCAAGTGGCGAACACTGAAGCTTTCTTT.

The CDR3 spells CASSSNRANEQFF. The CDR3, as DNA: TGTGCCAGCAGTTCCAACAGGGCCAATGAGCAGTTCTTC. This rearrangement joins TRBV27 to TRBJ2-1, with D perhaps matching TRBD1 (6 bases). The germline V gene encodes CDR1 MNHEY and CDR2 SMNVEV (reference sequence). V lost 4 bases and J lost 6, with 10 bases in between. CDR3 length: 13 residues.

This chain joins TRBV7-3 and TRBJ2-3; TRBD2 aligns across 12 bases. The CDR3 covers 18 residues. Germline V gene sequence: CDR1 SGHTA, CDR2 FQGTGA. Trimming took 5 bases from V and 2 from J; bases not matched to a gene: 11. CDR3: CASSPRGGLAGPTDTQYF. CDR3 sequence (DNA): TGTGCCAGCAGCCCAAGGGGGGGACTAGCGGGCCCCACAGATACGCAGTATTTT.

This chain joins TRBV27 and TRBJ2-7; D uncertain. CDR3 length equals 12 residues. The germline V gene encodes CDR1 MNHEY and CDR2 SMNVEV (reference sequence). V gave up 6 bases and J gave up 6 bases, with 12 bases separating them. The CDR3 sequence: CASSPPSGEQYF. Here the CDR3 DNA reads TGTGCCAGCAGCCCCCCGTCGGGCGAGCAGTACTTC.

The V call is TRBV29-1, the J call TRBJ2-1; no definite D call. The CDR3 consists of 13 residues. Per germline, CDR1 SQVTM and CDR2 ANQGSEA. V was shortened by 4 bases and J by 5 bases, with 12 bases between the two germline ends. This chain's CDR3 is CSVGVTANNEQFF. The CDR3 bases are TGCAGCGTTGGTGTGACTGCCAACAATGAGCAGTTCTTC.

This chain connects TRBV11-2 to TRBJ1-2; no clear D gene. V was shortened by 4 bases and J by 5 bases, with 11 bases between the two germline ends. The germline gives CDR1 SGHAT, CDR2 FQNNGV. This CDR3 region has 13 residues. The CDR3 spells CASSSPQIYGYTF. CDR3 bases: TGTGCCAGCAGCTCCCCCCAGATTTATGGCTACACCTTC.